The 20 T cell receptor beta chains presented below share a single source sample, sequenced in a study of shared clonotypes between healthy human individuals. CD45RO negativity and positive selection for CCR7 defined naive CD8 cells, a population that excluded terminally differentiated effector memory CD45RA+ cells. Sequencing used immunoSEQ multiplex PCR; TCRdb keeps in-frame clones, though not all of them. The data show roughly 2.1 million clones, with roughly 91% seen just once and 1.7% held by the top ten. Sequencing was performed on naive CD8+ T cells from PBMCs. These receptors were obtained from a man younger than 35 in good health. Some clones in this sample may be carry-over from other donors' samples.

Here the CDR3 DNA reads TGCGCCAGCAGCGACGAAGCGGGAGGGTTGCTCGAGCAGTACTTC. Its protein product is CASSDEAGGLLEQYF. The chain is built from TRBV5-1 and TRBJ2-7; 10 bases fit TRBD2. The germline gives CDR1 SGHRS, CDR2 YFSETQ. The CDR3 extends over 15 amino acids. V lost 4 bases to trimming and J lost 6 bases; unmatched junction nucleotides: 10. Looking up the rest from reference TRBV5-1 and TRBJ2-7 gives the full variable domain: KAGVTQTPRYLIKTRGQQVTLSCSPISGHRSVSWYQQTPGQGLQFLFEYFSETQRNKGNFPGRFSGRQFSNSRSEMNVSTLELGDSALYLCASSDEAGGLLEQYFGPGTRLTVT.

V usage is TRBV28 and J usage is TRBJ2-7; TRBD1 is a possible D gene (5 bases). The ends were cut back, 5 bases at V and 3 bases at J, with 14 bases in the middle. Per the germline V gene, CDR1 is MDHEN and CDR2 is SYDVKM. The CDR3 totals 14 residues. The CDR3 sequence is CASSPRAVVYEQYF. The DNA for the CDR3 is TGTGCCAGCAGTCCCAGGGCGGTCGTCTACGAGCAGTACTTC. The full variable domain, completed using reference TRBV28 and TRBJ2-7, is DVKVTQSSRYLVKRTGEKVFLECVQDMDHENMFWYRQDPGLGLRLIYFSYDVKMKEKGDIPEGYSVSREKKERFSLILESASTNQTSMYLCASSPRAVVYEQYFGPGTRLTVT.

This clone was seen a single time. The chain links TRBV7-8 to TRBJ1-2; 12 bases fit TRBD1. V was pared by 5 bases and J by 7 bases, with 11 bases of the junction left unmatched. The germline V gene has CDR1 SGHVS and CDR2 FQNEAQ. CDR3 length equals 16 residues. The CDR3 DNA follows: TGTGCCAGCAGCCCCTTCGGGACAGGGGGCCGGGGTGGCTACACCTTC. Its translation is CASSPFGTGGRGGYTF.

The chain carries TRBV7-9 and TRBJ2-4; weak D call: TRBD2 (6 bases). Germline CDR1 is SEHNR and CDR2 is FQNEAQ (reference sequence). The CDR3 contains 14 residues. V was clipped by 6 bases and J by 0 bases, with 9 bases between them. The CDR3 DNA follows: TGTGCCAGCAGAGACGGGGGAGCCAAAAACATTCAGTACTTC. Its protein product is CASRDGGAKNIQYF.

V gene TRBV7-6 combines with J gene TRBJ2-1; 7 bases align to TRBD1. The J segment lost 12 bases and the V segment lost 1 base, leaving 3 bases of the junction unmatched. Germline lookup yields CDR1 SGHVS and CDR2 FNYEAQ. This CDR3 is built from 12 residues. The CDR3 DNA reads TGTGCCAGCAGCTTAGAGGGGACAGCGCAGTTCTTC. Translated, it gives CASSLEGTAQFF. The full variable domain, with the rest looked up from reference TRBV7-6 and TRBJ2-1, is GAGVSQSPRYKVTKRGQDVALRCDPISGHVSLYWYRQALGQGPEFLTYFNYEAQQDKSGLPNDRFSAERPEGSISTLTIQRTEQRDSAMYRCASSLEGTAQFFGPGTRLTVL.

The CDR3 is CASSSDSGLSYEQYF. Written as DNA, the CDR3 is TGTGCCAGCAGTTCCGATAGCGGCCTCTCCTACGAGCAGTACTTC. V usage is TRBV28 and J usage is TRBJ2-7; D possibly corresponds to TRBD2 (6 bases). In germline, CDR1 is MDHEN, CDR2 SYDVKM. CDR3 length: 15 residues. Trimming shortened V by 4 bases and J by 0 bases, and 13 bases separated the two germline ends.

The genes are TRBV10-3 and TRBJ1-1; D gene unclear. Germline V CDR1 and CDR2: ENHRY, SYGVKD. V was cut by 3 bases and J by 1 base, with 6 bases left in between. The CDR3 runs to 13 residues. CDR3 bases: TGTGCCATCAGTGAACTCACGAACACTGAAGCTTTCTTT. It codes for CAISELTNTEAFF.

This chain uses TRBV10-3 with TRBJ1-2; D gene unclear. The length of the CDR3 is 17 residues. Germline V gives CDR1 ENHRY, CDR2 SYGVKD. V lost 1 base and J 5 bases, leaving 20 bases between the germline ends. The CDR3 DNA reads as TGTGCCATCAGTGAGTTGTCGGATGGACGGCGAAGTTATGGCTACACCTTC. It yields the protein CAISELSDGRRSYGYTF.

To note about this clone: At one of its ends the junction is not consistent with the germline gene, which may arise from a read error. The chain links TRBV28 to TRBJ1-5, with unresolved D. This CDR3 has 10 residues. CDR1 is MDHEN and CDR2 is SYDVKM in the germline V gene. CDR3 DNA sequence: TGTGCCGGCAGTGTTCAGCCCCAGCATTTT. This sequence encodes CAGSVQPQHF.

The chain recombines TRBV29-1 with TRBJ2-7; no firm D call. Trimming removed 3 bases from V and 7 bases from J, with 10 bases in between. This CDR3 region has 11 residues. Germline V CDR1 and CDR2: SQVTM, ANQGSEA. This CDR3 is CSVEGMGEQYF. The DNA of the CDR3 is TGCAGCGTTGAGGGGATGGGTGAGCAGTACTTC.

This rearrangement joins TRBV27 to TRBJ2-3; either TRBD1 or TRBD2 may supply D (5 bases each). With 2 bases removed from V and 2 bases from J, the gap between germline ends came to 11 bases. In germline, CDR1 is MNHEY, CDR2 SMNVEV (reference sequence). This CDR3 region has 15 residues. The CDR3 is CASSLGPGTTDTQYF. CDR3 sequence (DNA): TGTGCCAGCAGTTTAGGCCCTGGGACCACAGATACGCAGTATTTT.

V usage is TRBV9 and J usage is TRBJ2-6, with D unresolved. The germline CDR1 and CDR2 sequences are SGDLS and YYNGEE. This CDR3 comprises 14 residues. The V and J ends lost 5 bases and 2 bases respectively, with 8 bases between them. In nucleotides, the CDR3 is TGTGCCAGCAGTTCTCCTACTGGGGCCAACGTCCTGACTTTC. The encoded protein is CASSSPTGANVLTF.

This clone was found once. This sequence joins TRBV5-6 and TRBJ2-7; 7 bases align to TRBD2. Germline CDR1 is SGHDT and CDR2 is YYEEEE. This CDR3 has 17 residues. V lost 0 bases and J lost 2; bases outside the gene matches: 11. In nucleotides, the CDR3 is TGTGCCAGCAGCTTGGGGGAGGGGCGGCCCGACCCCTACGAGCAGTACTTC. Translating gives CASSLGEGRPDPYEQYF.

The rearrangement uses TRBV5-6 and TRBJ2-1; no reliable D call. This CDR3 is built from 14 residues. Germline V lookup: CDR1 SGHDT, CDR2 YYEEEE. The ends were cut back, 0 bases at V and 6 bases at J, with 10 bases in the middle. The CDR3: CASSLGASVNEQFF. In DNA form, the CDR3 reads TGTGCCAGCAGCTTGGGGGCGTCGGTCAATGAGCAGTTCTTC.

This clone appeared a few times. This chain uses TRBV4-1 with TRBJ1-5; D is unresolved. CDR1 MGHRA and CDR2 YSYEKL come from the germline V gene. The V and J ends lost 1 base and 7 bases respectively, with 8 bases between them. The CDR3 runs to 13 residues. As DNA, the CDR3 is TGCGCCAGCAGCCAAGTCAAAGACCAGCCCCAGCATTTT. Protein: CASSQVKDQPQHF.

Turning to this clone: The identical CDR3 is also encoded by other nucleotide sequences in the sample. The chain has TRBV19 and TRBJ2-7; 7 nucleotides line up with TRBD1. V lost 3 bases, J lost 0 bases, and 2 bases stayed unmatched. Germline CDR1 and CDR2: LNHDA and SQIVND (reference sequence). The CDR3 length is 14 residues. In nucleotides, the CDR3 is TGTGCCAGTAGTATTCGACAGGGCTCCTACGAGCAGTACTTC. Translated: CASSIRQGSYEQYF.

The chain uses TRBV10-3 and TRBJ1-2, with D possibly matching TRBD1 (6 bases). The CDR3 contains 15 residues. With 2 bases removed from V and 4 bases from J, the gap between germline ends came to 14 bases. Germline CDR1 ENHRY, CDR2 SYGVKD. The DNA of the CDR3 is TGTGCCATCAGTGAGGTGGACAGCCCTAGCTATGGCTACACCTTC. This gives the protein CAISEVDSPSYGYTF.

The rearrangement joins TRBV29-1 to TRBJ2-2; no clear D gene. The CDR3 is made up of 11 amino acids. Deletions cut 2 bases from V and 7 bases from J, with 5 bases between. Germline loops: CDR1 SQVTM, CDR2 ANQGSEA. Here the CDR3 reads CSVEWDGELFF. The CDR3 DNA follows: TGCAGCGTTGAATGGGACGGGGAGCTGTTTTTT.

The chain joins TRBV7-8 to TRBJ2-3, with D tentatively TRBD1 (6 bases). Germline lookup yields CDR1 SGHVS and CDR2 FQNEAQ. The CDR3 length is 16 residues. Between the trimmed V and J ends, which lost 4 bases and 2 bases, there was a span of 16 bases. The CDR3 is CASSSRQERPTDTQYF. The CDR3 DNA reads TGTGCCAGCAGCTCCCGACAGGAGAGACCCACAGATACGCAGTATTTT.

This sequence joins TRBV28 and TRBJ2-7; D remains unclear. CDR1 is MDHEN, CDR2 SYDVKM, per germline. The CDR3 length is 14 residues. With 7 bases removed from V and 5 bases from J, the gap between germline ends came to 18 bases. CDR3 region: CASTSTVGHDEQYF. CDR3 DNA sequence: TGTGCCAGCACCTCCACAGTCGGCCACGACGAGCAGTACTTC.